These T cell receptor beta chains were read from a single sample in a study of shared clonotypes between healthy human individuals. The repertoire was sequenced with immunoSEQ multiplex PCR; TCRdb's copy has only in-frame clones and lacks some. The sample lists more than 2 million clones, around 93% occurring once. The sequencing input was naive CD8+ T cells from PBMCs. The receptor source for this set is a man aged 18-30 years in good health. Some clones in this sample may be carry-over from other donors' samples. Each CDR3 is given with its conserved first and last residue. D genes are given only for firm matches. Not all rows give a size; the values are once, few, many and, for expanded clones, a class.

d_gene | abundance | j_gene | v_gene | CDR3aa | CDR3nt
TRBD2 | NA | TRBJ2-7 | TRBV5-4 | CASSQTSGFAEQYF | TGTGCCAGCAGCCAGACTAGCGGCTTTGCCGAGCAGTACTTC
TRBD1 | NA | TRBJ2-7 | TRBV6-6 | CASSYSGQGYEQYF | TGTGCCAGCAGTTACTCGGGACAGGGATACGAGCAGTACTTC
NA | NA | TRBJ2-1 | TRBV7-8 | CASSLVTGETYNEQFF | TGTGCCAGCAGCTTAGTCACCGGAGAAACATACAATGAGCAGTTCTTC
TRBD2 | NA | TRBJ2-7 | TRBV23-1 | CASGPSGSRDEQYF | TGCGCCAGCGGACCAAGCGGGAGTAGAGACGAGCAGTACTTC
NA | NA | TRBJ2-7 | TRBV27 | CASSPSAGETPYEQYF | TGTGCCAGCAGTCCGAGCGCAGGGGAAACCCCCTACGAGCAGTACTTC
TRBD2 | NA | TRBJ2-2 | TRBV27 | CASSLSASGTGELFF | TGTGCCAGCAGTTTATCAGCTAGCGGAACCGGGGAGCTGTTTTTT
TRBD2 | once | TRBJ2-7 | TRBV11-2 | CASSLILAPHYEQYF | TGTGCCAGCAGCTTGATACTAGCGCCCCACTACGAGCAGTACTTC
TRBD1 | NA | TRBJ2-1 | TRBV5-1 | CASSSQGAVGYEQFF | TGCGCCAGCAGCTCTCAGGGGGCGGTAGGGTATGAGCAGTTCTTC
TRBD2 | NA | TRBJ2-2 | TRBV27 | CASSSPPTSGSSSGELFF | TGTGCCAGCAGTTCGCCCCCAACTAGCGGGAGTTCGTCCGGGGAGCTGTTTTTT
NA | NA | TRBJ1-1 | TRBV27 | CASSLDLFTEAFF | TGTGCCAGCAGTTTGGACCTGTTCACTGAAGCTTTCTTT
TRBD2 | NA | TRBJ2-1 | TRBV6-6 | CASSQGLAGDKFF | TGTGCCAGCAGTCAGGGACTAGCGGGAGATAAGTTCTTC
NA | NA | TRBJ1-4 | TRBV4-3 | CASSQESRDEKLFF | TGCGCCAGCAGCCAAGAATCTCGGGATGAAAAACTGTTTTTT
NA | NA | TRBJ2-3 | TRBV7-6 | CASSLVVGGRDTQYF | TGTGCCAGCAGCTTAGTTGTAGGGGGTAGAGATACGCAGTATTTT
TRBD2 | NA | TRBJ2-2 | TRBV7-3 | CASSLRETSGPTNTGELFF | TGTGCCAGCAGCTTAAGGGAAACTAGCGGACCTACGAACACCGGGGAGCTGTTTTTT
NA | NA | TRBJ2-7 | TRBV4-1 | CASSPRDGHYEQYF | TGCGCCAGCAGCCCGCGGGACGGACACTACGAGCAGTACTTC
NA | NA | TRBJ2-5 | TRBV4-2 | CASSQDAAAQETQYF | TGTGCCAGCAGCCAAGATGCGGCGGCTCAAGAGACCCAGTACTTC
NA | NA | TRBJ1-2 | TRBV19 | CASLSFYGYTF | TGTGCCAGTTTGTCGTTTTATGGCTACACCTTC
TRBD1 | NA | TRBJ2-7 | TRBV4-1 | CASSLRGGTEDYEQYF | TGCGCCAGCAGCCTTCGGGGTGGGACAGAAGACTACGAGCAGTACTTC
NA | NA | TRBJ2-1 | TRBV13 | CASSPKRGRLYNEQFF | TGTGCCAGCAGCCCAAAAAGGGGTCGCCTCTACAATGAGCAGTTCTTC
NA | NA | TRBJ1-1 | TRBV27 | CASRAREMNTEAFF | TGTGCCAGCAGGGCACGGGAGATGAACACTGAAGCTTTCTTT
TRBD1 | NA | TRBJ1-1 | TRBV5-4 | CASSGRTGDMNTEAFF | TGTGCCAGCAGCGGGAGGACAGGGGACATGAACACTGAAGCTTTCTTT
TRBD1 | NA | TRBJ2-2 | TRBV27 | CASSERDSGMDGELFF | TGTGCCAGCAGTGAACGGGACAGTGGAATGGACGGGGAGCTGTTTTTT
NA | NA | TRBJ2-7 | TRBV27 | CASSFAAAGEQYF | TGTGCCAGCAGTTTCGCCGCCGCGGGCGAGCAGTACTTC
TRBD1 | NA | TRBJ1-5 | TRBV10-1 | CASSSRDRDHQPQHF | TGCGCCAGCAGCTCCCGGGACAGGGACCATCAGCCCCAGCATTTT
NA | NA | TRBJ2-7 | TRBV7-8 | CASSPLAFEQYF | TGTGCCAGCAGCCCCCTAGCGTTCGAGCAGTACTTC
TRBD1 | NA | TRBJ2-5 | TRBV27 | CASSLRQGAVETQYF | TGTGCCAGCAGTCTCAGACAGGGGGCGGTGGAGACCCAGTACTTC
TRBD1 | NA | TRBJ2-1 | TRBV7-2 | CASSLVRAMQGDEQFF | TGTGCCAGCAGCTTAGTGCGAGCGATGCAGGGGGATGAGCAGTTCTTC
NA | NA | TRBJ2-1 | TRBV6-5 | CASSYGGNYNEQFF | TGTGCCAGCAGTTACGGCGGGAACTACAATGAGCAGTTCTTC
NA | NA | TRBJ2-7 | TRBV11-2 | CASSLSRNSYEQYF | TGTGCCAGCAGCTTAAGTAGGAACTCCTACGAGCAGTACTTC
NA | NA | TRBJ2-2 | TRBV9 | CASSDRREAGELFF | TGTGCCAGCAGCGACCGAAGGGAGGCCGGGGAGCTGTTTTTT
NA | NA | TRBJ2-4 | TRBV27 | CASSPLAGSKNIQYF | TGTGCCAGCAGTCCCCTTGCAGGGTCCAAAAACATTCAGTACTTC
TRBD1 | NA | TRBJ2-2 | TRBV27 | CASSLGQGYGTGELFF | TGTGCCAGCAGTTTAGGACAGGGATATGGGACCGGGGAGCTGTTTTTT
NA | NA | TRBJ2-3 | TRBV27 | CASTSSRTDTQYF | TGTGCCAGCACCTCATCCCGCACAGATACGCAGTATTTT
NA | NA | TRBJ1-1 | TRBV19 | CASSKLAGIRNTEAFF | TGTGCCAGTAGTAAACTGGCAGGGATAAGGAACACTGAAGCTTTCTTT
NA | NA | TRBJ2-1 | TRBV19 | CASSISRAAYNEQFF | TGTGCCAGTAGTATATCGCGGGCAGCCTACAATGAGCAGTTCTTC
NA | NA | TRBJ1-2 | TRBV27 | CASRGTIGRDGYTF | TGTGCCAGCCGGGGTACAATAGGAAGAGATGGCTACACCTTC
TRBD1 | NA | TRBJ1-2 | TRBV14 | CASSPVQGVFYGYTF | TGTGCCAGCAGCCCGGTGCAGGGGGTGTTCTATGGCTACACCTTC
NA | NA | TRBJ1-2 | TRBV5-5 | CASSLWTGGYGYTF | TGTGCCAGCAGCCTATGGACGGGGGGCTATGGCTACACCTTC
TRBD2 | NA | TRBJ2-7 | TRBV5-8 | CASSRGTSGPYEQYF | TGTGCCAGCAGCCGCGGGACTAGCGGGCCCTACGAGCAGTACTTC
TRBD1 | NA | TRBJ1-3 | TRBV27 | CASSLLGPRGQGSGNTIYF | TGTGCCAGCAGTTTATTAGGACCGAGAGGACAGGGCTCTGGAAACACCATATATTTT
NA | NA | TRBJ2-7 | TRBV30 | CAWSATRMGVESHEQYF | TGTGCCTGGAGTGCGACGAGGATGGGCGTTGAAAGCCACGAGCAGTACTTC
TRBD1 | NA | TRBJ2-6 | TRBV30 | CAEDRPAGGTGANVLTF | TGTGCCGAGGACAGGCCGGCGGGTGGCACTGGGGCCAACGTCCTGACTTTC
TRBD1 | NA | TRBJ1-5 | TRBV7-9 | CASSSAGQANQPQHF | TGTGCCAGCAGCTCCGCCGGACAGGCCAATCAGCCCCAGCATTTT
TRBD1 | NA | TRBJ1-1 | TRBV7-8 | CASSLKGQQNTEAFF | TGTGCCAGCAGCTTAAAGGGACAGCAGAACACTGAAGCTTTCTTT
NA | NA | TRBJ2-1 | TRBV6-5 | CASSKAGNEQFF | TGTGCCAGCAGCAAAGCGGGTAATGAGCAGTTCTTC
NA | NA | TRBJ1-1 | TRBV12-5 | CASGHLGGEAFF | TGTGCTAGTGGCCACCTCGGAGGTGAAGCTTTCTTT
NA | NA | TRBJ2-7 | TRBV21-1 | CARPGTGAYEQYF | TGTGCCAGGCCCGGGACCGGAGCCTACGAGCAGTACTTC
NA | NA | TRBJ1-1 | TRBV19 | CASRQNTEAFF | TGTGCCAGTCGCCAGAACACTGAAGCTTTCTTT
TRBD2 | NA | TRBJ2-5 | TRBV29-1 | CPGLANQETQYF | TGTCCGGGACTAGCGAATCAAGAGACCCAGTACTTC
NA | NA | TRBJ2-5 | TRBV28 | CASIGKQETQYF | TGTGCCAGCATAGGGAAACAGGAGACCCAGTACTTC
NA | NA | TRBJ2-3 | TRBV15 | CATSRDRATADTQYF | TGTGCCACCAGCAGAGATCGAGCTACGGCAGATACGCAGTATTTT
TRBD1 | NA | TRBJ1-1 | TRBV2 | CASRVGRGQILNTEAFF | TGTGCCAGCAGAGTCGGCAGGGGGCAGATACTGAACACTGAAGCTTTCTTT